This T cell receptor beta chain was sequenced for a study of T cells after yellow fever vaccination (dated by TCRdb to the late 2010s). Regarding the complete study: The SMART-Seq v4 Ultra Low Input RNA kit was used to prepare libraries from fractions with low cell numbers. Blood was drawn at multiple timepoints before and after primary and secondary immunization, with bulk PBMC replicates and cell subsets isolated. The cohort comprised two healthy male donors, one aged 18 to 30 and one aged 30 to 40 years. To follow T-cell clones before and after primary and booster YFV17D yellow fever vaccination, bulk TCR alpha and beta repertoires were sequenced over time. Beyond this particular receptor, the publication reports: Most clones expanded after primary vaccination (around 96% of CD4 and approximately 90% of CD8) were re-detected after the booster, suggesting that broad memory maintenance occurred. Compared with the primary T-cell response, the secondary T-cell response was weaker but faster, peaking on day 5 rather than day 15. Only a couple of donors were included in the study, so the extent to which the findings can be generalized is limited. Computational filtering was required because FACS-sorted repertoires could contain abundant contaminating clonotypes from the bulk population. A small fraction of clonotypes showed up in both the CD4 and CD8 compartments, probably as a result of convergent recombination.

TCR cDNA was made using 5'RACE template switching, a step that added a universal primer site and unique molecular identifiers. cDNA synthesis was primed from both the TCR alpha and TCR beta constant segments. Library amplification used two PCR steps, and the second PCR step added sample barcodes and sequencing adapters. Libraries were sequenced on Illumina HiSeq 2500 (2x100 bp) or NovaSeq (2x150 bp). In the original analysis: MIGEC was used to demultiplex reads and collapse the reads into UMI consensus sequences, and MiXCR was used for V(D)J alignment. Clonotypes responding to the vaccine were identified with edgeR on replicate PBMC samples, with the criteria of FDR below 0.01 and a log2 fold change above 5 up to day 15. Each bulk clonotype received a CD4 or CD8 identity based on whether the sequenced CD4 or CD8 repertoire contained that clonotype at higher abundance. TCRdb reprocessed the public reads (quality trimming at Q25 with fastp, clone calling with MiXCR) and kept in-frame beta chains. Each CDR3 protein appears once, grouped with its most common genes and DNA. The V and J calls reflect TCRdb's pipeline rather than the authors' work. The sample data list 620,000 or so distinct CDR3 sequences, and roughly 17% of these were observed just once. The ten biggest clones cover 15% to 20% of the sample.

The treatment or condition label here, explained by the study, means: live attenuated yellow fever vaccine strain. At each blood-draw timepoint, two biological replicates of bulk PBMCs were obtained. PBMCs were isolated from peripheral blood using a standard Ficoll-Paque protocol. TriZol was used to extract RNA from bulk PBMCs, from CD4 and CD8 fractions, and from dextramer-positive and dextramer-negative fractions. Trimming accounts for 10 bases at V and 0 bases at J, while the number of junction bases matched to no gene is 5. The germline V gene gives CDR1 as ENHRY and CDR2 as SYGVKD. The CDR3 covers 15 residues, taking in both the cysteine and the phenylalanine. Kept here is only the CDR3 DNA, which spans 45 bases and is read in frame from base 1. Remarks on this clonotype: Its target antigen remains unknown. The input lacks base qualities; no much larger clone sits a single base away.

Source: PBMCs, taken less than 6 days after the first yellow fever vaccination. The sequence links TRBV10-3 to TRBJ2-2; TRBD1 lines up with 10 middle nucleotides. The clonotype comes from a man in his late teens or twenties who received the YFV17D yellow fever vaccine. The nucleotide sequence is TGTGCCACCCGAGGACAGGGGGCGAACACCGGGGAGCTGTTTTTT. Translated, this gives CATRGQGANTGELFF.